These 2 T cell receptor beta chains came from one sample sequenced in a study of PD-1 blockade in classical Hodgkin lymphoma. Following autologous stem cell transplantation, relapse occurred in every patient, and exposure to brentuximab vedotin varied. Some clones are missing from TCRdb's copy, which holds only in-frame ones; the method was immunoSEQ multiplex PCR. The sample has some 40,000 clones; 75% to 85% are singletons. The input for sequencing was peripheral blood mononuclear cells (PBMCs), taken at baseline. All receptors come from a human donor with classical Hodgkin lymphoma.

V usage is TRBV10-1 and J usage is TRBJ2-2; D is possibly TRBD2 (5 bases). The germline gives CDR1 WNHNN, CDR2 SYGVQD (reference sequence). The CDR3 consists of 15 residues. V gave up 8 bases and J gave up 0 bases, with 13 bases separating them. This CDR3 is CASGPPGSNTGELFF. DNA of the CDR3: TGCGCCAGCGGCCCCCCGGGGTCGAACACCGGGGAGCTGTTTTTT.

The CDR3 bases are TGCGCCAGCGGCCTAACAGGGGGCTTGGAAAGTACTGAAGCTTTCTTT. It encodes CASGLTGGLESTEAFF. The chain recombines TRBV5-1 with TRBJ1-1; 9 bases fit TRBD1. Germline V gene sequence: CDR1 SGHRS, CDR2 YFSETQ. The CDR3 covers 16 residues. V lost 7 bases to trimming and J lost 5 bases; unmatched junction nucleotides: 15.